Each of the 6 T cell receptor beta chains below was sequenced from the same sample in a study of metastatic and nonmetastatic thyroid tumors. Not a single patient had been given any form of treatment at any point before undergoing thyroid surgery. TCRdb re-analyzed the PCR reads through MiXCR. The repertoire has roughly 83,000 clones, about 15% of them found once; the top ten carry 3.6%. Sequencing was done on a sample of blood. The receptor source for this set is a female donor with papillary thyroid cancer or a benign thyroid nodule (not recorded which). Some clones in this sample may be carry-over from other donors' samples.

This clone was found many times. The CDR3: CAISDPDRGPYEQYF. The CDR3 nucleotides read TGTGCCATCAGTGACCCGGACAGGGGGCCCTACGAGCAGTACTTC. The V call is TRBV10-3, the J call TRBJ2-7, with 11 bases identical to TRBD1. The ends lost 3 bases at V and 2 bases at J; junction bases unmatched: 3. This CDR3 is 15 amino acids long. Germline values: CDR1 ENHRY, CDR2 SYGVKD.

This clone was detected ten times or more. The rearrangement uses TRBV20-1 and TRBJ1-1; D perhaps matches TRBD1 (5 bases). V lost 0 bases to trimming and J lost 1 base, with 18 bases between them. CDR1 and CDR2 from the germline V gene are DFQATT and SNEGSKA (reference sequence). The CDR3 is 17 residues long. The CDR3 sequence: CSARDRRGTLPNTEAFF. The CDR3 coding sequence is TGCAGTGCTAGAGATCGTCGGGGCACCCTCCCGAACACTGAAGCTTTCTTT.

The sample holds a few counts of this clone. Just one base apart from a much larger clone, this may be a read error. V usage is TRBV10-3 and J usage is TRBJ2-3; the D gene is possibly TRBD1 (5 bases). Germline V gene sequence: CDR1 ENHRY, CDR2 SYGVKD. CDR3 size: 18 residues. V was clipped by 0 bases and J by 3 bases, with 19 bases between them. CDR3 sequence reads: CAISESRWRWGRTDTQYF. In nucleotides, the CDR3 is TGTGCCATCAGTGAGTCGAGGTGGCGGTGGGGCAGAACAGATACGCAGTATTTT.

This clone appeared many times. The chain joins TRBV5-1 to TRBJ2-3, with D perhaps matching TRBD1 (5 bases). The CDR3 contains 15 residues. V lost 4 bases and J 0 bases, leaving 12 bases between the germline ends. Germline V CDR1 and CDR2: SGHRS, YFSETQ. The CDR3 nucleotides are TGCGCCAGCAGCCCAGACAGCTCTAGCACAGATACGCAGTATTTT. It specifies CASSPDSSSTDTQYF.

This clone was counted ten times or more. The chain uses TRBV4-2 and TRBJ1-2; D possibly corresponds to TRBD1 (6 bases). Germline V CDR1 and CDR2: LGHNA, YNFKEQ. The CDR3 spans 14 residues. V dropped 6 bases and J dropped 4 bases, with 15 bases sitting between them. This CDR3 is CASSNKGEFYGYTF. Here the CDR3 DNA reads TGTGCCAGCAGTAACAAGGGGGAATTCTATGGCTACACCTTC.

In regard to this clone: This may come from a read error, since a much larger clone is one base off. The chain has TRBV19 and TRBJ2-1, with D possibly TRBD2 on 7 matching bases. Trimming pared 5 bases from V and 6 bases from J, leaving 14 bases between. The CDR3 spans 14 residues. The V gene's germline CDR1 is LNHDA and CDR2 SQIVND (reference sequence). The CDR3 bases are TGTGCCAGTAGTGAGGGGGGGTGCTCCAATGAGCAGTTCTTC. Its translation: CASSEGGCSNEQFF.